The 24 T cell receptor beta chains reported below all come from one sample, sequenced in a study of T cells in localized non-small cell lung cancer. This table comes from immunoSEQ multiplex PCR, and its TCRdb copy is limited to in-frame clones, with some not included. The table records about 62,000 clones, 81% of them present only once. The starting material was PBMCs, obtained before any cancer treatment. These receptors were taken from a man aged 35 to 69 with stage II lung adenocarcinoma.

This clone was detected only once. The gene calls are TRBV16 and TRBJ1-4; D remains ambiguous. The CDR3 contains 16 residues. Germline V gene lookup returns CDR1 KGHSY and CDR2 FQNENV. V lost 4 bases and J lost 0, with 12 bases in between. As DNA, the CDR3 is TGTGCCAGCAGCCCGCAAGGATTTACAACTAATGAAAAACTGTTTTTT. Residues: CASSPQGFTTNEKLFF. Filled out from reference TRBV16 and TRBJ1-4, the complete variable domain reads GEEVAQTPKHLVRGEGQKAKLYCAPIKGHSYVFWYQQVLKNEFKFLISFQNENVFDETGMPKERFSAKCLPNSPCSLEIQATKLEDSAVYFCASSPQGFTTNEKLFFGSGTQLSVL.

This chain links TRBV19 with TRBJ2-5; a possible D gene is TRBD1 (6 bases). This CDR3 is 13 amino acids long. V was trimmed by 5 bases and J by 4 bases, leaving 11 bases between them. The germline CDR1 and CDR2 sequences are LNHDA and SQIVND (reference sequence). CDR3 DNA: TGTGCCAGTAGTTCAGGGGCCCGAGAGACCCAGTACTTC. Protein product: CASSSGARETQYF.

The chain carries TRBV18 and TRBJ1-4, with 10 bases fitting TRBD1. This CDR3 contains 19 residues. From germline, CDR1 is KGHSH and CDR2 LQKENI. The V gene end was trimmed by 5 bases and the J gene end by 0 bases; junction bases not matched to a gene: 12. The chain's CDR3 is CASSDKPGQGFATNEKLFF. The CDR3 DNA is TGTGCCAGCTCAGATAAACCGGGACAGGGGTTTGCAACTAATGAAAAACTGTTTTTT.

The table lists this clone with a count of one. The chain recombines TRBV30 with TRBJ1-6; no definite D call. Germline lookup yields CDR1 GTSNPN and CDR2 SVGIG (reference sequence). CDR3 length equals 14 residues. Trimming left V 2 bases short and J 7 bases short, with 12 bases between. The CDR3 reads CAWSFGQRNSPLHF. The CDR3 DNA follows: TGTGCCTGGAGTTTCGGCCAGAGGAATTCACCCCTCCACTTT.

V usage is TRBV4-1 and J usage is TRBJ2-7; D perhaps matches TRBD1 (5 bases). With 5 bases removed from V and 4 bases from J, the gap between germline ends came to 18 bases. Germline loops: CDR1 MGHRA, CDR2 YSYEKL. This CDR3 is built from 15 residues. CDR3 amino acids: CASSAGFLNRYEQYF. CDR3 sequence (DNA): TGCGCCAGCAGCGCCGGATTTCTCAACAGGTACGAGCAGTACTTC.

The chain carries TRBV6-1 and TRBJ1-1; weak D call: TRBD1 (6 bases). V was trimmed by 4 bases and J by 8 bases, leaving 8 bases between them. Germline V gene lookup returns CDR1 MNHNS and CDR2 SASEGT. CDR3 length equals 11 residues. The CDR3 DNA is TGTGCCAGCAGTGGAACAGGGGAAGCTTTCTTT. It specifies CASSGTGEAFF.

CDR3 sequence reads: CASSLVGGVEPQHF. The CDR3, as DNA: TGTGCCAGCAGCTTAGTTGGGGGAGTGGAGCCCCAGCATTTT. The chain uses TRBV7-6 and TRBJ1-5; the D gene is possibly TRBD1 (5 bases). This CDR3 has 14 residues. Germline lookup yields CDR1 SGHVS and CDR2 FNYEAQ. Trimming stripped 1 base from V and 8 bases from J, with 12 bases between.

The chain combines TRBV18 with TRBJ1-1, with 9 nucleotides matching TRBD1. Trimming took 3 bases from V and 2 from J; bases not matched to a gene: 7. CDR3 length equals 16 residues. Germline-derived CDR1 and CDR2 are KGHSH and LQKENI. In DNA, the CDR3 is TGTGCCAGCTCACCGATATTGACAGGGGGTAACACTGAAGCTTTCTTT. This codes for CASSPILTGGNTEAFF.

The chain links TRBV6-1 to TRBJ2-7; the D gene is possibly TRBD1 (6 bases). Trimming shortened V by 6 bases and J by 2 bases, and 14 bases separated the two germline ends. CDR3 length equals 14 residues. From germline, CDR1 is MNHNS and CDR2 SASEGT. Written as DNA, the CDR3 is TGTGCCAGCAGCTACCGGGACACAACCTACGAGCAGTACTTC. Translation: CASSYRDTTYEQYF.

This clone has just one count. The J gene is TRBJ2-3, the V gene TRBV7-3; 9 nucleotides agree with TRBD1. The CDR3 is 13 amino acids. Looked up from germline, CDR1 is SGHTA and CDR2 is FQGTGA. J was trimmed by 4 bases and V by 4 bases; bases with no gene match: 0. CDR3 nucleotides: TGTGCCAGCAGCTGGGACAGGGCAGATACGCAGTATTTT. As protein: CASSWDRADTQYF.

V and J are TRBV7-9 and TRBJ2-7; 11 nucleotides line up with TRBD1. This CDR3 spans 15 amino acids. Losses at the gene ends were 1 base for V and 3 bases for J; bases not matched to a gene: 2. Germline CDR1 SEHNR, CDR2 FQNEAQ (reference sequence). DNA for the CDR3: TGTGCCAGCAGCTTAGGGGGGACAGGGGGCTACGAGCAGTACTTC. Protein product: CASSLGGTGGYEQYF. Based on the CDR3 plus reference TRBV7-9 and TRBJ2-7, the full variable domain is DTGVSQNPRHKITKRGQNVTFRCDPISEHNRLYWYRQTLGQGPEFLTYFQNEAQLEKSRLLSDRFSAERPKGSFSTLEIQRTEQGDSAMYLCASSLGGTGGYEQYFGPGTRLTVT.

The chain has TRBV7-2 and TRBJ1-4, with D hard to call. The germline V gene has CDR1 SGHTA and CDR2 FQGNSA. Trimming removed 1 base from V and 6 bases from J, with 3 bases in between. The length of the CDR3 is 12 residues. This CDR3 reads CASSLGYEKLFF. The CDR3 region has the DNA TGTGCCAGCAGCTTAGGGTATGAAAAACTGTTTTTT.

The J gene is TRBJ2-1, the V gene TRBV5-6, with TRBD2 matching 9 bases. The CDR3 is 16 amino acids. The germline V gene encodes CDR1 SGHDT and CDR2 YYEEEE. The junction had 9 bases not matched to a gene; V was cut back by 4 bases and J by 4 bases. This CDR3 reads CASSLSASGVYNEQFF. CDR3 in DNA: TGTGCCAGCAGCCTCTCGGCTAGCGGGGTTTACAATGAGCAGTTCTTC.

The V call is TRBV19, the J call TRBJ2-3; D is unresolved. This CDR3 is 16 amino acids long. The germline V gene encodes CDR1 LNHDA and CDR2 SQIVND (reference sequence). V lost 5 bases, J lost 6 bases, and 21 bases lay in between. The CDR3 DNA sequence: TGTGCCAGTAGTTCGTTCAGTATCAGGTCGTGGGATACGCAGTATTTT. The encoded protein is CASSSFSIRSWDTQYF.

The chain combines TRBV6-6 with TRBJ1-4; no firm D call. Germline V gives CDR1 MNHNY, CDR2 SVGAGI (reference sequence). V shed 7 bases and J shed 1 base, with 13 bases lying between them. The CDR3 extends over 15 amino acids. CDR3 bases: TGTGCCAGCACCCGGACGTGGGGAACTAATGAAAAACTGTTTTTT. Its protein is CASTRTWGTNEKLFF.

V gene TRBV7-9 combines with J gene TRBJ2-3; perhaps TRBD1 as D (5 bases). V lost 4 bases and J 13 bases, leaving 18 bases between the germline ends. This CDR3 has 13 residues. Per germline, CDR1 SEHNR and CDR2 FQNEAQ (reference sequence). CDR3 protein: CASSSLNGHEEYF. The CDR3 DNA sequence: TGTGCCAGCAGCTCCCTAAATGGACATGAGGAGTATTTT.

The chain combines TRBV7-2 with TRBJ1-3, with unresolved D. Germline V lookup: CDR1 SGHTA, CDR2 FQGNSA. This CDR3 is 16 amino acids long. V lost 1 base, J lost 0 bases, and 10 bases lay in between. DNA for the CDR3: TGTGCCAGCAGCTTAGAGGCCCAACTCTCTGGAAACACCATATATTTT. It is translated as CASSLEAQLSGNTIYF.

The CDR3 sequence is CASSLAGDLNTEAFF. The CDR3 bases are TGTGCCAGCAGCTTAGCGGGAGACTTGAACACTGAAGCTTTCTTT. This chain uses TRBV7-9 with TRBJ1-1; D call uncertain. The germline gives CDR1 SEHNR, CDR2 FQNEAQ (reference sequence). The germline V and J ends were trimmed by 0 bases and 0 bases, with 8 bases remaining between them. The length of the CDR3 is 15 residues. The entire variable domain, with the rest obtained from reference TRBV7-9 and TRBJ1-1, is as follows: DTGVSQNPRHKITKRGQNVTFRCDPISEHNRLYWYRQTLGQGPEFLTYFQNEAQLEKSRLLSDRFSAERPKGSFSTLEIQRTEQGDSAMYLCASSLAGDLNTEAFFGQGTRLTVV.

This chain joins TRBV18 and TRBJ2-5, with D hard to call. The V and J ends lost 6 bases and 3 bases respectively, with 11 bases between them. Germline lookup yields CDR1 KGHSH and CDR2 LQKENI. The CDR3 contains 13 residues. CDR3 in DNA: TGTGCCAGCTCCCTAAGATTCAAAGAGACCCAGTACTTC. Translating it yields CASSLRFKETQYF.

The chain joins TRBV5-4 to TRBJ2-3, with 7 positions matching TRBD1. In germline, CDR1 is SGHNT, CDR2 YYREEE (reference sequence). Trimming at V came to 4 bases and at J to 3 bases, leaving 8 bases not matched to a gene. The CDR3 runs 15 residues. The chain's CDR3 is CASSARGISTDTQYF. The CDR3 nucleotides are TGTGCCAGCAGCGCCAGGGGGATTTCGACAGATACGCAGTATTTT. The full variable domain, rest sourced from reference TRBV5-4 and TRBJ2-3, is ETGVTQSPTHLIKTRGQQVTLRCSSQSGHNTVSWYQQALGQGPQFIFQYYREEENGRGNFPPRFSGLQFPNYSSELNVNALELDDSALYLCASSARGISTDTQYFGPGTRLTVL.

The V and J genes are TRBV6-1 and TRBJ2-7, with TRBD1 identical over 8 bases. Germline-derived CDR1 and CDR2 are MNHNS and SASEGT. This CDR3 is 14 amino acids long. V shed 2 bases, J shed 4 bases, and the junction held 4 bases outside the gene matches. The CDR3 loop is CASSEFQGAYEQYF. The CDR3 DNA is TGTGCCAGCAGTGAATTTCAGGGGGCATACGAGCAGTACTTC.

V gene TRBV18 combines with J gene TRBJ1-4; D is unclear. The CDR3 contains 13 residues. V lost 5 bases to trimming and J lost 3 bases, with 7 bases between them. CDR1 and CDR2 (germline): KGHSH, LQKENI. CDR3 protein: CASSTQANEKLFF. In DNA, the CDR3 is TGTGCCAGCTCAACTCAAGCTAATGAAAAACTGTTTTTT.

The chain has TRBV6-6 and TRBJ1-2; D remains unclear. With 2 bases removed from V and 3 bases from J, the gap between germline ends came to 7 bases. Germline CDR1 reads MNHNY; CDR2 reads SVGAGI (reference sequence). The CDR3 has 13 residues. The CDR3 loop is CASSYGRDYGYTF. The CDR3 DNA is TGTGCCAGCAGTTACGGGAGGGACTATGGCTACACCTTC.

This clone has just a few counts. CDR3 in DNA: TGCGCCAGCAGCCTGGGACTAGGGACTCACAATGAGCAGTTCTTC. Its translation: CASSLGLGTHNEQFF. The chain combines TRBV5-1 with TRBJ2-1; 8 bases are shared with TRBD2. This CDR3 contains 15 residues. Germline V gene sequence: CDR1 SGHRS, CDR2 YFSETQ. The V gene end was trimmed by 4 bases and the J gene end by 5 bases; junction bases not matched to a gene: 8.